Following are 20 T cell receptor beta chains from one sample sequenced in a study of shared clonotypes between healthy human individuals. Clones were read by immunoSEQ multiplex PCR, and TCRdb kept only the in-frame ones, dropping some. Of 950,000 to 1,100,000 clones listed, roughly 74% are singletons. The sample consisted of memory CD4+ T cells from PBMCs. Subset indicated: CD45RA-negative fraction. Receptors were obtained from a man between 18 and 35 years old in good health. Some clones in this sample may be carry-over from other donors' samples.

A few counts support this clone. V is TRBV7-9 and J is TRBJ1-5, with 8 bases fitting TRBD1. The CDR3 sequence is 15 residues long. Trimming removed 3 bases from V and 1 base from J; junction bases left unmatched: 2. Germline V gives CDR1 SEHNR, CDR2 FQNEAQ (reference sequence). The CDR3 DNA reads TGTGCCAGCAGCTTCCAGGGGGCGAGCAATCAGCCCCAGCATTTT. It codes for CASSFQGASNQPQHF.

This clone is a singleton in its sample. The chain is built from TRBV11-2 and TRBJ2-3; no definite D call. From germline, CDR1 is SGHAT and CDR2 FQNNGV. CDR3 size: 14 residues. The V end lost 2 bases, the J end lost 4 bases, and 10 bases lay between the germline ends. Written as DNA, the CDR3 is TGTGCCAGCAGCTTATGGCGTCAGGCAGATACGCAGTATTTT. Translation: CASSLWRQADTQYF. Full variable domain (remainder filled in from reference TRBV11-2 and TRBJ2-3): EAGVAQSPRYKIIEKRQSVAFWCNPISGHATLYWYQQILGQGPKLLIQFQNNGVVDDSQLPKDRFSAERLKGVDSTLKIQPAKLEDSAVYLCASSLWRQADTQYFGPGTRLTVL.

This clone was seen a single time. This chain uses TRBV5-4 with TRBJ2-7, with 9 bases matching TRBD1. The CDR3 is 15 residues long. CDR1 SGHNT and CDR2 YYREEE come from the germline V gene (reference sequence). V was clipped by 9 bases and J by 5 bases; unmatched bases: 15. In DNA form, the CDR3 reads TGTGCCACCGCCACCCGGACAGGGGCCCTTGACGAGCAGTACTTC. This translates into CATATRTGALDEQYF.

The V and J genes are TRBV7-2 and TRBJ2-3, with TRBD2 matching 9 bases. J gave up 2 bases and V 7 bases, and 4 bases lay outside the gene matches. The CDR3 runs to 14 residues. In germline, CDR1 is SGHTA, CDR2 FQGNSA. Here the CDR3 DNA reads TGTGCCAGCACCCTAGCGGGGATCACAGATACGCAGTATTTT. Translating gives CASTLAGITDTQYF.

The chain is built from TRBV6-6 and TRBJ1-3, with 8 bases aligning to TRBD1. CDR1 and CDR2 (germline): MNHNY, SVGAGI (reference sequence). This CDR3 has 16 amino acids. V lost 6 bases, J lost 4 bases, and 11 bases stayed unmatched. For the CDR3, the DNA is TGTGCCAGCAGAAAGGACAGGGTATTTTTAGGAAACACCATATATTTT. It translates to CASRKDRVFLGNTIYF.

A word on this clone: This likely came from a read error, as a far larger clone is one base away. V gene TRBV4-3 combines with J gene TRBJ1-5; D not resolved. The germline V gene encodes CDR1 LGHNA and CDR2 YSLEER. The CDR3 runs 13 residues. For the CDR3, the DNA is TGCGCCAGCAGCCAAGACAGAAATCAGCTCCAGCATTTT. Amino acids: CASSQDRNQLQHF.

This rearrangement joins TRBV27 to TRBJ2-3; no clear D. Germline V CDR1 and CDR2: MNHEY, SMNVEV (reference sequence). V lost 8 bases and J 0 bases, leaving 6 bases between the germline ends. CDR3 length equals 12 residues. The CDR3 region is CASGSSTDTQYF. In DNA, the CDR3 is TGTGCCAGCGGGTCTAGCACAGATACGCAGTATTTT.

The gene calls are TRBV5-5 and TRBJ2-7, with D possibly being TRBD1 (8 bases). V was cut by 4 bases and J by 6 bases, with 17 bases left in between. Germline V gene data show CDR1 as SGHKS and CDR2 as YYEKEE (reference sequence). This CDR3 contains 14 residues. CDR3 sequence: CASSLSGTGREQYF. Here the CDR3 DNA reads TGTGCCAGCAGCCTAAGCGGGACAGGCCGCGAGCAGTACTTC.

This chain uses TRBV9 with TRBJ2-3; perhaps TRBD2 as D (6 bases). Germline CDR1 is SGDLS and CDR2 is YYNGEE. The CDR3 consists of 15 residues. V lost 0 bases to trimming and J lost 4 bases, with 12 bases between them. The CDR3 sequence: CASSVAERAPDTQYF. Here the CDR3 DNA reads TGTGCCAGCAGCGTAGCGGAGCGGGCCCCAGATACGCAGTATTTT. Variable domain in full (rest from reference TRBV9 and TRBJ2-3): DSGVTQTPKHLITATGQRVTLRCSPRSGDLSVYWYQQSLDQGLQFLIQYYNGEERAKGNILERFSAQQFPDLHSELNLSSLELGDSALYFCASSVAERAPDTQYFGPGTRLTVL.

The V gene is TRBV7-2, the J gene TRBJ1-5; 7 nucleotides match TRBD1. The length of the CDR3 is 15 residues. CDR1 and CDR2 (germline): SGHTA, FQGNSA. After removal of 5 bases from V and 0 bases from J, the junction contained 4 bases not matched to a gene. The CDR3 loop reads CASSPTGSSNQPQHF. The CDR3 DNA is TGTGCCAGCAGCCCGACAGGGTCTAGCAATCAGCCCCAGCATTTT.

This clone was observed once. V is TRBV5-1 and J is TRBJ2-7, with 8 bases lining up with TRBD1. The CDR3 runs 14 residues. V shed 4 bases, J shed 1 base, and the junction held 4 bases outside the gene matches. CDR1 is SGHRS, CDR2 YFSETQ, per germline. CDR3 bases: TGCGCCAGCAGCAAGGACAGGGCTTCCTACGAGCAGTACTTC. Translation gives CASSKDRASYEQYF.

This chain uses TRBV7-2 with TRBJ1-2, with 7 bases identical to TRBD1. Trimming took 1 base from V and 8 from J; bases not matched to a gene: 7. CDR3 length: 14 amino acids. Germline V lookup: CDR1 SGHTA, CDR2 FQGNSA. CDR3 region: CASSLGQGSWGYTF. The DNA of the CDR3 is TGTGCCAGCAGCTTAGGACAGGGCTCGTGGGGCTACACCTTC.

V and J are TRBV2 and TRBJ1-1; D uncertain. This CDR3 comprises 14 residues. Germline V gives CDR1 SNHLY, CDR2 FYNNEI. Trimming cost V 5 bases and J 0 bases, with 10 bases left between them. This CDR3 reads CASSTLGVNTEAFF. CDR3 nucleotide sequence: TGTGCCAGCAGTACCCTCGGAGTGAACACTGAAGCTTTCTTT.

This clone occurred many times. The chain is built from TRBV2 and TRBJ1-2; TRBD1 matches 7 bases. Germline V gene sequence: CDR1 SNHLY, CDR2 FYNNEI. V was clipped by 8 bases and J by 1 base; unmatched bases: 10. The CDR3 contains 15 residues. CDR3 region: CASPPRDSINYGYTF. The DNA of the CDR3 is TGTGCCAGCCCTCCAAGGGACAGCATTAACTATGGCTACACCTTC.

This clone was detected only a few times. The rearrangement joins TRBV29-1 to TRBJ1-1; D is unresolved. This CDR3 has 11 amino acids. Germline V lookup: CDR1 SQVTM, CDR2 ANQGSEA. V lost 7 bases, J lost 3 bases, and 9 bases lay in between. CDR3 in DNA: TGCAGCGCTGTACTAGACACTGAAGCTTTCTTT. This encodes CSAVLDTEAFF.

Comment on this clone: Additional DNA sequences in this sample encode the identical CDR3. The genes are TRBV5-1 and TRBJ1-5; possibly TRBD1 for D (5 bases). Germline V CDR1 and CDR2: SGHRS, YFSETQ. This CDR3 is built from 14 residues. Between the trimmed V and J ends, which lost 2 bases and 4 bases, there was a span of 10 bases. The CDR3 sequence: CASSLGTGNQPQHF. In nucleotides, the CDR3 is TGCGCCAGCAGCTTAGGGACCGGGAATCAGCCCCAGCATTTT.

J is TRBJ1-3 and V is TRBV5-1, with D perhaps matching TRBD1 (6 bases). The CDR3 loop spans 15 amino acids. Trimming cost V 3 bases and J 2 bases, with 12 bases left between them. From germline, CDR1 is SGHRS and CDR2 YFSETQ. CDR3 region: CASSWEGGAGNTIYF. CDR3 bases: TGCGCCAGCAGCTGGGAAGGGGGTGCTGGAAACACCATATATTTT.

This clone was recorded only once. The rearrangement uses TRBV27 and TRBJ2-5; TRBD1 might be the D (6 bases). This CDR3 region has 13 residues. CDR1 and CDR2 from the germline V gene are MNHEY and SMNVEV (reference sequence). V lost 3 bases to trimming and J lost 2 bases, with 7 bases between them. The CDR3 DNA sequence: TGTGCCAGCAGTTTGAGGGGGCAAGAGACCCAGTACTTC. Residues: CASSLRGQETQYF.

V gene TRBV7-2 combines with J gene TRBJ1-1; D not certain. This CDR3 is 13 amino acids long. V lost 5 bases and J 11 bases, leaving 18 bases between the germline ends. Germline V gene data show CDR1 as SGHTA and CDR2 as FQGNSA. The CDR3 loop is CASSLGIGVRAFF. The DNA for the CDR3 is TGTGCCAGCAGCCTTGGGATCGGGGTAAGGGCTTTCTTT.

This clone was seen many times. This sample includes further DNA sequences coding for the same CDR3. The chain is built from TRBV30 and TRBJ2-7; D remains ambiguous. Trimming left V 0 bases short and J 2 bases short, with 11 bases between. The CDR3 consists of 14 residues. Looked up from germline, CDR1 is GTSNPN and CDR2 is SVGIG (reference sequence). The CDR3 here is CAWSVNRVTYEQYF. DNA for the CDR3: TGTGCCTGGAGTGTGAACAGAGTTACCTACGAGCAGTACTTC.